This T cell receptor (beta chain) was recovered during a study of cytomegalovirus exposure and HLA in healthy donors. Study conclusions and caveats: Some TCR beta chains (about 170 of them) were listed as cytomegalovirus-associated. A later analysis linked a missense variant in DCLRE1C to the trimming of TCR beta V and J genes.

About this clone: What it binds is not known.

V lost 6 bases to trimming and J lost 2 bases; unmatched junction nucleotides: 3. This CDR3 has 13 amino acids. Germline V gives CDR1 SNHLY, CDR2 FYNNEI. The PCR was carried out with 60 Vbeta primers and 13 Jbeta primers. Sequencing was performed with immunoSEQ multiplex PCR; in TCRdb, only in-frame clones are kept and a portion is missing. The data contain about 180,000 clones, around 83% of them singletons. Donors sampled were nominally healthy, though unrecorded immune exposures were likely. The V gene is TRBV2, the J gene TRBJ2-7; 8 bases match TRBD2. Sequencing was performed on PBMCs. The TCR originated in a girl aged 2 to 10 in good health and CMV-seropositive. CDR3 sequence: CASSSGLAYEQYF. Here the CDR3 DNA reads TGTGCCAGCAGCTCGGGACTAGCCTACGAGCAGTACTTC. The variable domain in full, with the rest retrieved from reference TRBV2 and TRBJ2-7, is EPEVTQTPSHQVTQMGQEVILRCVPISNHLYFYWYRQILGQKVEFLVSFYNNEISEKSEIFDDQFSVERPDGSNFTLKIRSTKLEDSAMYFCASSSGLAYEQYFGPGTRLTVT.